This record covers a single TCR beta chain. The source of the sample is a study of OX40 agonist ivuxolimab in advanced cancers. This table comes from immunoSEQ multiplex PCR, and its TCRdb copy is limited to in-frame clones, with some not included. There are some 39,000 clones in the sample; approximately 91% occur only once, and less than 15% lies in the top ten. The V end lost 3 bases, the J end lost 1 base, and 10 bases lay between the germline ends. The CDR3 extends over 14 amino acids. Germline assignment: CDR1 LNHDA and CDR2 SQIVND (reference sequence). The receptor was derived from an adult with an advanced solid tumor such as melanoma, head and neck, liver or kidney cancer. The sample consisted of CD4+ or CD8+ T cells sorted from blood, taken in a trial of the OX40 agonist ivuxolimab. The chain is built from TRBV19 and TRBJ2-7; no definite D call. The CDR3 DNA is TGTGCCAGTAGTATCGAAGCAATATCCTACGAGCAGTACTTC. Encoded protein: CASSIEAISYEQYF.